The rows below give T cell receptor beta chains drawn from one sample of a study of blood T cell repertoires in COVID-19. The repertoire was sequenced with immunoSEQ multiplex PCR; TCRdb's copy has only in-frame clones and lacks some. Altogether some 230,000 clones are present, around 80% being singletons, with the ten largest covering about 5.1%. Sequencing was performed on peripheral blood. These TCRs come from a woman aged 60-75 years who had recovered from COVID-19. Each CDR3 is given with its conserved first and last residue. Each record gives: clone size, J gene, V gene, CDR3 protein. Size tells how often a clone was seen (once, few, many) or the class of an expanded clone, and some rows leave it out.

clone_size: -
j_call: TRBJ2-5
v_call: TRBV11-2
cdr3_aa: CATSYSGTDGETQYF

clone_size: -
j_call: TRBJ1-5
v_call: TRBV19
cdr3_aa: CASGETGKGNQPQHF

clone_size: -
j_call: TRBJ2-3
v_call: TRBV3-1/TRBV3-2
cdr3_aa: CASSQGLATQYF

clone_size: -
j_call: TRBJ2-3
v_call: TRBV4-1
cdr3_aa: CASSPTGQLRDTQYF

clone_size: once
j_call: TRBJ2-2
v_call: TRBV11-3
cdr3_aa: CASSETGGTGELFF

clone_size: -
j_call: TRBJ2-7
v_call: TRBV4-2
cdr3_aa: CASSQRLDTSGGSYEQYF

clone_size: -
j_call: TRBJ2-1
v_call: TRBV7-2
cdr3_aa: CASSWEDPNEQFF

clone_size: -
j_call: TRBJ1-4
v_call: TRBV6-1
cdr3_aa: CASSAFRTGSNEKLFF

clone_size: -
j_call: TRBJ1-1
v_call: TRBV18
cdr3_aa: CASSPGQGLNTEAFF

clone_size: -
j_call: TRBJ2-3
v_call: TRBV6-5
cdr3_aa: CASSLAGMGDTQYF

clone_size: -
j_call: TRBJ1-2
v_call: TRBV5-1
cdr3_aa: CASSLPGQRQPGANNYGYTF

clone_size: -
j_call: TRBJ1-1
v_call: TRBV6-2/TRBV6-3
cdr3_aa: CASSRGGATEAFF

clone_size: medium-sized
j_call: TRBJ1-6
v_call: TRBV25-1
cdr3_aa: CASSGGQKYNSPLHF

clone_size: -
j_call: TRBJ2-7
v_call: TRBV19
cdr3_aa: CASSIEGDEQYF

clone_size: once
j_call: TRBJ2-1
v_call: TRBV7-3
cdr3_aa: CASSPTGWASGGNNEQFF

clone_size: -
j_call: TRBJ1-1
v_call: TRBV10-3
cdr3_aa: CAIKGQGRTEAFF

clone_size: -
j_call: TRBJ1-6
v_call: TRBV7-3
cdr3_aa: CASSTQGFGSPLHF

clone_size: -
j_call: TRBJ2-5
v_call: TRBV6-2/TRBV6-3
cdr3_aa: CASSHGLAGGQETQYF

clone_size: -
j_call: TRBJ2-5
v_call: TRBV7-9
cdr3_aa: CASKQRQSPSTQYF

clone_size: -
j_call: TRBJ2-5
v_call: TRBV4-1
cdr3_aa: CASSQGDRVETQYF

clone_size: -
j_call: TRBJ2-2
v_call: TRBV11-2
cdr3_aa: CASSPTGGPGELFF

clone_size: -
j_call: TRBJ1-4
v_call: TRBV19
cdr3_aa: CASSIGRGGYEKLFF

clone_size: once
j_call: TRBJ2-3
v_call: TRBV5-1
cdr3_aa: CASSRLAGASTDTQYF

clone_size: -
j_call: TRBJ2-1
v_call: TRBV9
cdr3_aa: CASSVSGGSNNEQFF

clone_size: -
j_call: TRBJ1-2
v_call: TRBV4-1
cdr3_aa: CASSRALGAEYGRGYTF